This paragraph covers one T cell receptor (beta chain) sequence. The germline V gene has CDR1 SEHNR and CDR2 FQNEAQ (reference sequence). Trimming shortened V by 3 bases and J by 2 bases, and 18 bases separated the two germline ends. CDR3 length: 17 residues. The sample originates from a study of siplizumab effects on memory and regulatory T cells. Each sample had roughly 10^5 TCR templates assayed. The data were produced by immunoSEQ multiplex PCR, yet TCRdb's version contains in-frame clones alone and is incomplete. The sample has approximately 70,000 clones; roughly nine tenths are singletons. The sequence was obtained from a human donor in good health. The V and J genes are TRBV7-9 and TRBJ2-3; no clear D gene. Material: CD8+ T cells sorted from blood. The CDR3 loop is CASSLSAGYIHTDTQYF. CDR3 coding DNA: TGTGCCAGCAGCTTGTCGGCCGGATACATTCACACAGATACGCAGTATTTT.